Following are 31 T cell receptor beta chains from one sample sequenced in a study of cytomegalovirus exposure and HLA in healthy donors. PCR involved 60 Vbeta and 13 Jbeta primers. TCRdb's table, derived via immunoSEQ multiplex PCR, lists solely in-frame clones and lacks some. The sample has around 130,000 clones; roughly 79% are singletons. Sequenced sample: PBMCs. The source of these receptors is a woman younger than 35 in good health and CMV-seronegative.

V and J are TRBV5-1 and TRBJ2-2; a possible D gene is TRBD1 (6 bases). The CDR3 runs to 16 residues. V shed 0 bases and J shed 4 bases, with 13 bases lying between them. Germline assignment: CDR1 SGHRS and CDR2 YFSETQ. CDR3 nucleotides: TGCGCCAGCAGCTTGGTCGACAGGTGGAGCACCGGGGAGCTGTTTTTT. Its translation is CASSLVDRWSTGELFF.

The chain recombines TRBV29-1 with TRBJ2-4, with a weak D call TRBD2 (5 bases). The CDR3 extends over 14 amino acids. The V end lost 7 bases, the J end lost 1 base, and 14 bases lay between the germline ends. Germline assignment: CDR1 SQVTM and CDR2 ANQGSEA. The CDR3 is CSEDWGDAKNIQYF. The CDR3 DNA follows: TGCAGCGAAGACTGGGGAGATGCCAAAAACATTCAGTACTTC.

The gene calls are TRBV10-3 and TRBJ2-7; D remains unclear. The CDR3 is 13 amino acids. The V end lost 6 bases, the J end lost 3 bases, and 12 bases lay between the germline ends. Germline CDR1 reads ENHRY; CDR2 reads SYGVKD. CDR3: CAIRIETVYEQYF. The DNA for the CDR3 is TGTGCCATCAGAATAGAAACTGTCTACGAGCAGTACTTC.

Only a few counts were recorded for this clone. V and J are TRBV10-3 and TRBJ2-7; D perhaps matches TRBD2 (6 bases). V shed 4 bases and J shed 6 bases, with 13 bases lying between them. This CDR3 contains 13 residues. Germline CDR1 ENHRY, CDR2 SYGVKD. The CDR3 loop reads CAISGDSPGEQYF. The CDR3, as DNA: TGTGCCATCAGTGGGGACTCTCCCGGCGAGCAGTACTTC.

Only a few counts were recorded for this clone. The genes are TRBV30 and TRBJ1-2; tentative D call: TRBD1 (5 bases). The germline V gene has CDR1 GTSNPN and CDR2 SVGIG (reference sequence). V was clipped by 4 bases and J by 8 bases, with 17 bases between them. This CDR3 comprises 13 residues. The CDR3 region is CAWNEGEIGGYTF. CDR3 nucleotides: TGTGCCTGGAATGAAGGGGAAATAGGCGGCTACACCTTC.

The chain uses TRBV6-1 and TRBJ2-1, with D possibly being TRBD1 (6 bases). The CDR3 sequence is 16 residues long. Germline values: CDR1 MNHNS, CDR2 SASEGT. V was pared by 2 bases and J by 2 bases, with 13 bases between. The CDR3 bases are TGTGCCAGCAGTGAACAGGGGAATCACCCCTACAATGAGCAGTTCTTC. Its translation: CASSEQGNHPYNEQFF.

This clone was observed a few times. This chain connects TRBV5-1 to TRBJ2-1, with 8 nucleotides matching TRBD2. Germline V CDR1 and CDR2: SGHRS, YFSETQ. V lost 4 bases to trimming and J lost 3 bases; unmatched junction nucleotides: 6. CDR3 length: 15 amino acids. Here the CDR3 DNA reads TGCGCCAGCAGCGGTCTAGCGGGCCACTACAATGAGCAGTTCTTC. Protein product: CASSGLAGHYNEQFF.

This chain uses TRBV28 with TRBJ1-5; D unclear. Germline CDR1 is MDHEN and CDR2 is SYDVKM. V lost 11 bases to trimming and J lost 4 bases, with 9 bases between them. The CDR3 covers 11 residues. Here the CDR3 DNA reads TGTGCCCACGGGATTAATCAGCCCCAGCATTTT. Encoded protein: CAHGINQPQHF.

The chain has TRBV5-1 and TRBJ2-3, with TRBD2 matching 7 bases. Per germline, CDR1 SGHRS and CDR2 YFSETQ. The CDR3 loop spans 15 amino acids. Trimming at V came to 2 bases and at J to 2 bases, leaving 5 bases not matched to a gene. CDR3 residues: CASSFAAGPTDTQYF. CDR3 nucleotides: TGCGCCAGCAGCTTCGCAGCGGGACCCACAGATACGCAGTATTTT.

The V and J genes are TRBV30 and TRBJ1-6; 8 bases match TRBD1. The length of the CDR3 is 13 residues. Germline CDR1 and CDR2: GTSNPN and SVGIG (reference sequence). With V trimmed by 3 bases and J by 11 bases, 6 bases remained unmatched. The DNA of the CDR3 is TGTGCCTGGAGAGGGGAGACAGGGGCACCCCTCCACTTT. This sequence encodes CAWRGETGAPLHF.

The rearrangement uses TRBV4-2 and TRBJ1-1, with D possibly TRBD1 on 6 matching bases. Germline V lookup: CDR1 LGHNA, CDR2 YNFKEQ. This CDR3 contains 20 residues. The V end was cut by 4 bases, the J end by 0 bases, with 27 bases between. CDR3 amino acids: CASSLGSRGSRGPMNTEAFF. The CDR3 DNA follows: TGTGCCAGCAGCCTAGGCTCACGGGGATCCAGGGGCCCCATGAACACTGAAGCTTTCTTT.

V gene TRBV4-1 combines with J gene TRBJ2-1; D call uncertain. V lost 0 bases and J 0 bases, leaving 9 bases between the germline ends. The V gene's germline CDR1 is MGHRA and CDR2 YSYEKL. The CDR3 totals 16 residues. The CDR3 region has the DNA TGCGCCAGCAGCCAAGACTTACCGAGCTCCTACAATGAGCAGTTCTTC. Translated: CASSQDLPSSYNEQFF.

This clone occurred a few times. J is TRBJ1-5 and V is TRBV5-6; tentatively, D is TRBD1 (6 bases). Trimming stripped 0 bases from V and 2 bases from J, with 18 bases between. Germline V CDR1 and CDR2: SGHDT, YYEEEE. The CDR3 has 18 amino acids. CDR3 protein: CASSLGREGVFGNQPQHF. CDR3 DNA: TGTGCCAGCAGCTTGGGCAGGGAGGGGGTATTTGGCAATCAGCCCCAGCATTTT. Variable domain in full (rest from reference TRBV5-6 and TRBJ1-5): DAGVTQSPTHLIKTRGQQVTLRCSPKSGHDTVSWYQQALGQGPQFIFQYYEEEERQRGNFPDRFSGHQFPNYSSELNVNALLLGDSALYLCASSLGREGVFGNQPQHFGDGTRLSIL.

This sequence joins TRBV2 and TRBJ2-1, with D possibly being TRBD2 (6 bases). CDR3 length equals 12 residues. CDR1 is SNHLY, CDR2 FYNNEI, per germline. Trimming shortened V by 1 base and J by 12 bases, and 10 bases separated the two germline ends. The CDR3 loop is CASSEDGGAQFF. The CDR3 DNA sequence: TGTGCCAGCAGTGAAGATGGAGGGGCGCAGTTCTTC. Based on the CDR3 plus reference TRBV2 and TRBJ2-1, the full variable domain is EPEVTQTPSHQVTQMGQEVILRCVPISNHLYFYWYRQILGQKVEFLVSFYNNEISEKSEIFDDQFSVERPDGSNFTLKIRSTKLEDSAMYFCASSEDGGAQFFGPGTRLTVL.

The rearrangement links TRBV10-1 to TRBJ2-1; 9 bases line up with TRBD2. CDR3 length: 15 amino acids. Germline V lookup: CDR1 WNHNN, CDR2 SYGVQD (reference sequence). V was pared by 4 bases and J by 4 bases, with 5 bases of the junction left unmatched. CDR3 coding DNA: TGCGCCAGCAGTGGGCGGGAGGGCGGATACAATGAGCAGTTCTTC. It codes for CASSGREGGYNEQFF.

CDR3 sequence: CASSLQGLYNEQFF. The CDR3 DNA reads TGCGCCAGCAGCCTACAGGGTTTGTACAATGAGCAGTTCTTC. The chain carries TRBV5-1 and TRBJ2-1, with D maybe TRBD1 (6 bases). CDR3 length equals 14 residues. Between the trimmed V and J ends, which lost 4 bases and 4 bases, there was a span of 12 bases. Germline CDR1 SGHRS, CDR2 YFSETQ.

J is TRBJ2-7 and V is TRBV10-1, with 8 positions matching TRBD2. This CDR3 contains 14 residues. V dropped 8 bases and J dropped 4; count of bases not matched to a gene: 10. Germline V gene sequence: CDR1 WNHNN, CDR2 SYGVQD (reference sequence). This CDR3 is CASRNGLAGYEQYF. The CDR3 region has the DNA TGCGCCAGCCGAAACGGGCTAGCGGGTTACGAGCAGTACTTC.

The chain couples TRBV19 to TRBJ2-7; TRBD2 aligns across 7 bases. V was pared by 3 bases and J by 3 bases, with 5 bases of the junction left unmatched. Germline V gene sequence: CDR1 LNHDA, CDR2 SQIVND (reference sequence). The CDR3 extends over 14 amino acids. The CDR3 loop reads CASSIGGDRYEQYF. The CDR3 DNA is TGTGCCAGTAGTATTGGGGGGGACCGCTACGAGCAGTACTTC.

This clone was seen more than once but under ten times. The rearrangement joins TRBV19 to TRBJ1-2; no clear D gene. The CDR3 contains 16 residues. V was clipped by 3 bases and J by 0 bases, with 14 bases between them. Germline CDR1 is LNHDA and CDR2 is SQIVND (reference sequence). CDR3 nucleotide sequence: TGTGCCAGTAGTATTAACGGAGCGAGCTCTAACTATGGCTACACCTTC. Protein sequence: CASSINGASSNYGYTF.

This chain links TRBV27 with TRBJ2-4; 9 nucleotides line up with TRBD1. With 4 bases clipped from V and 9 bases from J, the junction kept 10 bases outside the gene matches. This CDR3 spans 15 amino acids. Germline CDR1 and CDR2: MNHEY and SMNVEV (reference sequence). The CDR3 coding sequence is TGTGCCAGCAGTTCAGCCGGGACAGGGAAGGGCATTCAGTACTTC. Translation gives CASSSAGTGKGIQYF.

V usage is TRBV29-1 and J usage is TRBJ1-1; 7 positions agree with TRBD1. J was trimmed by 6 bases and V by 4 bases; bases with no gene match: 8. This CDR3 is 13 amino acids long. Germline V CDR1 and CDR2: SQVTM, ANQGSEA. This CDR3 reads CSVVGGQGAEAFF. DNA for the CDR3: TGCAGCGTTGTTGGGGGCCAGGGGGCTGAAGCTTTCTTT.

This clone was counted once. CDR3: CASTRDRGSLQPQHF. DNA for the CDR3: TGTGCCAGTACCCGGGACAGGGGAAGTCTGCAGCCCCAGCATTTT. The rearrangement links TRBV19 to TRBJ1-5; 10 bases align to TRBD1. The CDR3 loop spans 15 amino acids. From germline, CDR1 is LNHDA and CDR2 SQIVND (reference sequence). The J segment lost 7 bases and the V segment lost 7 bases, leaving 10 bases of the junction unmatched.

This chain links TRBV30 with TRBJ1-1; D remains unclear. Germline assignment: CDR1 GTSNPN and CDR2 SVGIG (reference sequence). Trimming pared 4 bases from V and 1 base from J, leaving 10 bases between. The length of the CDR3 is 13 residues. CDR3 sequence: CAWTDGRNTEAFF. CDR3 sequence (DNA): TGTGCCTGGACGGACGGGAGGAACACTGAAGCTTTCTTT. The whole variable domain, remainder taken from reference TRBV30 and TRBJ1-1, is SQTIHQWPATLVQPVGSPLSLECTVEGTSNPNLYWYRQAAGRGLQLLFYSVGIGQISSEVPQNLSASRPQDRQFILSSKKLLLSDSGFYLCAWTDGRNTEAFFGQGTRLTVV.

The CDR3 DNA is TGTGCCAGCAGCCCTTTCCTTGATGGGAGTGAGCAGTTCTTC. Its protein product is CASSPFLDGSEQFF. This rearrangement joins TRBV6-1 to TRBJ2-1, with D possibly TRBD2 on 5 matching bases. The CDR3 length is 14 residues. Trimming took off 6 bases at V and 9 bases at J, with 18 bases between the two ends. Germline CDR1 MNHNS, CDR2 SASEGT.

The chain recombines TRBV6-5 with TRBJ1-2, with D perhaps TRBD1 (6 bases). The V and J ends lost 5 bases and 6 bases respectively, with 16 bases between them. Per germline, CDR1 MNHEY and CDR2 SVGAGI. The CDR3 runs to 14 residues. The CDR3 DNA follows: TGTGCCAGCAGTACGGAGGGGGGGTTGGATGGCTACACCTTC. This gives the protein CASSTEGGLDGYTF.

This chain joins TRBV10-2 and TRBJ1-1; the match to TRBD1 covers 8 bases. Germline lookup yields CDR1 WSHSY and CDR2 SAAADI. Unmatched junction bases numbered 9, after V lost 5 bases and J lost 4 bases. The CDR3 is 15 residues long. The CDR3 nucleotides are TGCGCCAGCAGTCCCACAGGGGGGGACCTCACTGAAGCTTTCTTT. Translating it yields CASSPTGGDLTEAFF.

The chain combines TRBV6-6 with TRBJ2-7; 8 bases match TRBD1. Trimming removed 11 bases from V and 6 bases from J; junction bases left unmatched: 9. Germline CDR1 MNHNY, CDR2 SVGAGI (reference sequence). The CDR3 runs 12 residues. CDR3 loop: CACRQGSSEQYF. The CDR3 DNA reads TGTGCCTGCCGACAGGGGAGCAGCGAGCAGTACTTC.

This CDR3 reads CASSGLPRVNEQFF. CDR3 DNA sequence: TGTGCCAGTAGTGGGTTGCCCCGGGTGAATGAGCAGTTCTTC. The chain joins TRBV19 to TRBJ2-1, with no clear D. This CDR3 is built from 14 residues. V lost 5 bases, J lost 7 bases, and 15 bases lay in between. From germline, CDR1 is LNHDA and CDR2 SQIVND (reference sequence).

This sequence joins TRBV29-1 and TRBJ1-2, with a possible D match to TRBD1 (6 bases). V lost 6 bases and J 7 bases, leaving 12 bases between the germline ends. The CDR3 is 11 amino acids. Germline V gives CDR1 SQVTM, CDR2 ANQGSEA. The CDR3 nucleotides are TGCAGCGTCCCTATAGGGGGTGGCTACACCTTC. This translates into CSVPIGGGYTF.

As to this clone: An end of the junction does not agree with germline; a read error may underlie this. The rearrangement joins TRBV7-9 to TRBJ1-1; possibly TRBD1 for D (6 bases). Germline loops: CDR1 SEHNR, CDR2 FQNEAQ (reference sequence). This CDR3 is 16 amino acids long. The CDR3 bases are TGTTCCAGCAGCCCTCCACTCACAGGGTCGAACACTGAAGCTTTCTTT. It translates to CSSSPPLTGSNTEAFF.

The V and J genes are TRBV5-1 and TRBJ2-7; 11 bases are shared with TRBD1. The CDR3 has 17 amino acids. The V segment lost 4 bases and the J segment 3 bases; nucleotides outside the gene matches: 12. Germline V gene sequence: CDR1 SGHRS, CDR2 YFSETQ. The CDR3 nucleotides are TGCGCCAGCAGCCCCCGGTCGGTGGGACAGGGGGACTACGAGCAGTACTTC. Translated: CASSPRSVGQGDYEQYF.